The sequence of this T cell receptor beta chain was determined in a study of blood T cell repertoires in COVID-19. At the level of the study: From the United States, Italy and Spain came samples of acute and convalescent COVID-19.

This clone was counted once. Trimming removed 4 bases from V and 1 base from J, with 7 bases in between. CDR3 size: 14 residues. Germline V gives CDR1 MNHEY, CDR2 SMNVEV (reference sequence). TCRdb's copy holds only in-frame clones and misses some; the assay was immunoSEQ multiplex PCR. The sample has 220,000 or so clones, around 90% seen once; the top ten hold 14% to 15%. The sequence was collected from a woman aged 45-59 years with acute COVID-19. The rearrangement links TRBV27 to TRBJ2-2; D call uncertain. Material for sequencing was PBMCs or T cells enriched from blood (not recorded which). The chain's CDR3 is CASSSLENTGELFF. The CDR3 DNA sequence: TGTGCCAGCAGTTCCCTAGAGAACACCGGGGAGCTGTTTTTT.